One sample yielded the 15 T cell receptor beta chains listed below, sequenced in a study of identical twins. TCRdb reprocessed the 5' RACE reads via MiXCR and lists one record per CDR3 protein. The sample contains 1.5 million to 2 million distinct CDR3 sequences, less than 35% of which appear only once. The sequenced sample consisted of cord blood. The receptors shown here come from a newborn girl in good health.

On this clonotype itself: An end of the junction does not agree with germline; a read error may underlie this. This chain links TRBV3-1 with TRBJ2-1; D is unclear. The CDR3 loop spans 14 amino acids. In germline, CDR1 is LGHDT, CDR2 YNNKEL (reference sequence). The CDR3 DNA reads TGTGCCAGCAGCCGGACGAGCTCCTACGATGAGCAGTTCTTC. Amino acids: CASSRTSSYDEQFF.

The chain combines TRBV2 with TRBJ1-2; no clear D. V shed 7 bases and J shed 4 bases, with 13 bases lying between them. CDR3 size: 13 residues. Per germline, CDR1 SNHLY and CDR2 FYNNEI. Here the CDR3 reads CASNMKAPYGYTF. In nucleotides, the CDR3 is TGTGCCAGCAATATGAAAGCTCCCTATGGCTACACCTTC.

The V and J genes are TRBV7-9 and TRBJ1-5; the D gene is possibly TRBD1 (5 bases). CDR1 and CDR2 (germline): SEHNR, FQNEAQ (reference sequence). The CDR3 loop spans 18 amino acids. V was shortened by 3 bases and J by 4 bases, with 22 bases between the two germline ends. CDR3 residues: CASSLGLERPLGNQPQHF. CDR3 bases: TGTGCCAGCAGCTTGGGACTAGAGAGGCCGTTAGGGAATCAGCCCCAGCATTTT.

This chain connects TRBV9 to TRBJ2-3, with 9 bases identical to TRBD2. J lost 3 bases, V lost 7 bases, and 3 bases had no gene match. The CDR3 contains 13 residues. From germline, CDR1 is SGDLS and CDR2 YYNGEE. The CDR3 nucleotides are TGTGCCAGCCAGCGGGAGGTGACAGATACGCAGTATTTT. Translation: CASQREVTDTQYF.

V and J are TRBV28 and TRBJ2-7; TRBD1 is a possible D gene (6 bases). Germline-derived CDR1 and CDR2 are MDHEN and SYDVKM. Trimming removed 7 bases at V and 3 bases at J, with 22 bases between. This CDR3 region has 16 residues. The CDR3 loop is CASKPHRRDTDYEQYF. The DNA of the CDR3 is TGTGCCAGCAAGCCTCATCGCCGGGACACGGACTACGAGCAGTACTTC. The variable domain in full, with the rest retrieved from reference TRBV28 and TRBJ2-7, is DVKVTQSSRYLVKRTGEKVFLECVQDMDHENMFWYRQDPGLGLRLIYFSYDVKMKEKGDIPEGYSVSREKKERFSLILESASTNQTSMYLCASKPHRRDTDYEQYFGPGTRLTVT.

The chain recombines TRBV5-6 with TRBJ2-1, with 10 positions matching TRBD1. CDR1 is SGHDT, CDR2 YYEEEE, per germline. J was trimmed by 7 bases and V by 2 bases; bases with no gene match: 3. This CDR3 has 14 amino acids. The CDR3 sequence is CASSFGTGANEQFF. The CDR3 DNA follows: TGTGCCAGCAGCTTCGGGACAGGGGCGAATGAGCAGTTCTTC.

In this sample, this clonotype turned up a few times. The CDR3 DNA reads as TGTGCCGTTCACAGGGGATGGGGTAATTCACCCCTCCACTTT. Protein product: CAVHRGWGNSPLHF. The chain joins TRBV10-3 to TRBJ1-6, with 7 nucleotides matching TRBD1. CDR1 and CDR2 (germline): ENHRY, SYGVKD. The CDR3 has 14 residues. V dropped 11 bases and J dropped 6; count of bases not matched to a gene: 10.

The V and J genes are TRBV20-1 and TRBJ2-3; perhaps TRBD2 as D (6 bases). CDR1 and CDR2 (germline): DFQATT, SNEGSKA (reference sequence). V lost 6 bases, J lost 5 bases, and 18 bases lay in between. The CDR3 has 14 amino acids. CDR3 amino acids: CSANPGRELDTQYF. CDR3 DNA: TGCAGTGCCAATCCGGGACGGGAGTTAGATACGCAGTATTTT.

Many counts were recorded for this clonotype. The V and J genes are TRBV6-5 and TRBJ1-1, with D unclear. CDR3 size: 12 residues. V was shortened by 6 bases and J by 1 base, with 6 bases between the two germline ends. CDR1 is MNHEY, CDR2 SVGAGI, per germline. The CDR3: CASSRKNTEAFF. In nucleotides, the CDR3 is TGTGCCAGCAGCCGTAAGAACACTGAAGCTTTCTTT.

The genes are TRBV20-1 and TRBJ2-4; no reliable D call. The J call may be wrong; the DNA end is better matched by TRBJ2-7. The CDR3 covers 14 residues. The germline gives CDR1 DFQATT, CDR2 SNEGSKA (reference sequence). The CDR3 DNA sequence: TGCAGTGCTAGAGAAGGTAGTAGTTTGGGCGAGCAGTACTTC. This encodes CSAREGSSLGEQYF.

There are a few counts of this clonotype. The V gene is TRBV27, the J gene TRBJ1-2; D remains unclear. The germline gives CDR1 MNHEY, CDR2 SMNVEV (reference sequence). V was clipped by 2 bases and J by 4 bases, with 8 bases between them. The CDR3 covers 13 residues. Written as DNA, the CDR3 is TGTGCCAGCAGTTTAGACGGAGTCTATGGCTACACCTTC. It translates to CASSLDGVYGYTF.

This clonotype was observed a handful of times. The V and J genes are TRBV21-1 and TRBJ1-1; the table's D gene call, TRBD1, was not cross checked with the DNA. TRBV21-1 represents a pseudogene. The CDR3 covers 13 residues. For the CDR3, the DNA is TGTGCCAGCAGCAAAAAGGGGGACACTGAAGCTTTCTTT. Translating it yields CASSKKGDTEAFF.

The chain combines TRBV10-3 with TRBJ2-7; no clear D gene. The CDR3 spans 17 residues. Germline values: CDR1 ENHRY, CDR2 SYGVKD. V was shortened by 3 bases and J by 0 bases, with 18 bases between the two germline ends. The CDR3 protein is CAISDPVKARSSYEQYF. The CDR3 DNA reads TGTGCCATCAGTGACCCCGTGAAGGCCCGAAGCTCCTACGAGCAGTACTTC.

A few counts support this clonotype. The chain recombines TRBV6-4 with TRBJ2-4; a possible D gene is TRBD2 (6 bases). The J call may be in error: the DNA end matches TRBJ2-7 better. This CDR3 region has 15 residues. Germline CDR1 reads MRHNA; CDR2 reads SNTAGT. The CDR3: CASSDSTRGSYEQYF. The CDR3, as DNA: TGTGCCAGCAGTGACTCGACCCGGGGGTCCTACGAGCAGTACTTC.

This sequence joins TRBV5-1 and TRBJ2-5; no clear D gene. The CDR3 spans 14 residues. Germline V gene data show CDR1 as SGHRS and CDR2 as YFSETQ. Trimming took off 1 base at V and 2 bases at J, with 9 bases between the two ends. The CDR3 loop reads CASSLRNPQETQYF. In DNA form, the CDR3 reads TGCGCCAGCAGCTTGCGCAACCCGCAAGAGACCCAGTACTTC.